This T cell receptor beta chain was identified in a study of a mutant IDH1 vaccine in newly diagnosed glioma. Findings and caveats of the study: Changes to the top peripheral T cell clonotypes appeared unrelated to pseudoprogression.

With regard to this clone: Its antigen is unidentified.

Time point reported: baseline, week 1 (first vaccination visit). The treatment: pre-vaccination baseline after standard-of-care therapy. Donor diagnoses consisted of new WHO grade 3 or 4 IDH1-mutant, ATRX-lost astrocytomas. The method was immunoSEQ multiplex PCR; TCRdb's version includes in-frame clones alone and lacks a portion of them. The repertoire holds approximately 70,000 clones, with 70% to 80% as singletons. Germline CDR1 is SGHRS and CDR2 is YFSETQ. The V gene end was trimmed by 4 bases and the J gene end by 0 bases; junction bases not matched to a gene: 3. There are 16 residues in the CDR3.

This sequence originates from a man in his forties or fifties with glioma. The gene calls are TRBV5-1 and TRBJ2-2; 10 nucleotides align to TRBD2. The sample here was PBMCs, taken from a glioma patient treated with radiotherapy, temozolomide or both. This CDR3 is CASSTLAGANTGELFF. The CDR3 nucleotides are TGCGCCAGCAGCACCCTAGCGGGGGCGAACACCGGGGAGCTGTTTTTT.